This T cell receptor (beta chain) was recovered during a study of T cell responses to AZD1222 COVID-19 vaccine. Repertoires were generated with immunoSEQ multiplex PCR, while TCRdb's copy carries only in-frame clones and drops some. The sample has some 66,000 clones; roughly 87% are singletons. V shed 1 base and J shed 3 bases, with 15 bases lying between them. CDR1 and CDR2 from the germline V gene are SGHNT and YENEEA. The CDR3 length is 17 residues. The clonotype was recovered from an adult in good health. Sample: peripheral blood, taken on day 0 of AZD1222 vaccination. V is TRBV11-3 and J is TRBJ2-2, with a weak D call TRBD2 (5 bases). The CDR3 sequence is CASSLGGLGWDTGELFF. The CDR3 DNA reads TGTGCCAGCAGCTTAGGAGGACTCGGGTGGGACACCGGGGAGCTGTTTTTT.